This record covers a single TCR beta chain. Its cognate antigen is unknown. These data originate in a study of T cell responses to AZD1222 COVID-19 vaccine. Study-level findings and limits: Spike-specific TCR breadth and depth grew following two AZD1222 doses. Among AZD1222 vaccinees, only 6 or 7 were seropositive at baseline. Unmutated variant regions reportedly attract nearly half of all spike-specific TCRs.

Only in-frame clones appear in the TCRdb table, and some are missing; sequencing was by immunoSEQ multiplex PCR. The sample contains more than 90,000 clones, roughly 86% of which appear only once. The sequence derives from an adult in good health. The material was peripheral blood, obtained on day 0 of AZD1222 vaccination.

Here the CDR3 DNA reads TGTGCCAGCAGCTTGGCCGTGGTGGCCTCTGGAAACACCATATATTTT. It translates to CASSLAVVASGNTIYF. The chain uses TRBV5-5 and TRBJ1-3; no firm D call. CDR3 length equals 16 residues. Germline V lookup: CDR1 SGHKS, CDR2 YYEKEE (reference sequence). V was shortened by 0 bases and J by 0 bases, with 10 bases between the two germline ends.